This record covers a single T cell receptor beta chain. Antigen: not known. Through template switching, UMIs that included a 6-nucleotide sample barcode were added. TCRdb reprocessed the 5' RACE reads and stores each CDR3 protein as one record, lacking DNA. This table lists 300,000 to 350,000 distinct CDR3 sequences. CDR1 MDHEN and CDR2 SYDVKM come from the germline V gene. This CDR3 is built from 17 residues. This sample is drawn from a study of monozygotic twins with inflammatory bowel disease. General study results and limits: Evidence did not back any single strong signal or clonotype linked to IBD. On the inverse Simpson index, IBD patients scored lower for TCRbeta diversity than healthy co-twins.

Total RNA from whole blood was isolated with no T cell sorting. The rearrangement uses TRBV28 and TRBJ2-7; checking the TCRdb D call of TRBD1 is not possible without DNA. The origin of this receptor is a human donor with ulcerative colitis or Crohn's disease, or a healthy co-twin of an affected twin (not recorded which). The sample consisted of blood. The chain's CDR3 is CASSPKDWDRASYEQYF.